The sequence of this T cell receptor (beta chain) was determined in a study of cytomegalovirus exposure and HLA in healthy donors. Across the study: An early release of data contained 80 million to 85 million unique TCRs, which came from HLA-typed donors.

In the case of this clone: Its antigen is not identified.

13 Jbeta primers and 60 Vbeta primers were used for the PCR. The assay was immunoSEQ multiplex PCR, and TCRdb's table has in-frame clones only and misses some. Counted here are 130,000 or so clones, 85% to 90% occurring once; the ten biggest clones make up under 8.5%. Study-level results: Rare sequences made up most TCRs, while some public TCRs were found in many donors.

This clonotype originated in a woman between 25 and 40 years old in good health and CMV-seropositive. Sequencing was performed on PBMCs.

Here the CDR3 DNA reads TGTGCCAGCAGAGCAGCCCCGGTCCCAGGGATTTCACCCCTCCACTTT. This codes for CASRAAPVPGISPLHF. J is TRBJ1-6 and V is TRBV2; a weak D match, TRBD1 (5 bases). CDR1 and CDR2 (germline): SNHLY, FYNNEI. Trimming took off 6 bases at V and 9 bases at J, with 21 bases between the two ends. CDR3 length equals 16 residues. Drawing the rest from reference TRBV2 and TRBJ1-6, the complete variable domain is EPEVTQTPSHQVTQMGQEVILRCVPISNHLYFYWYRQILGQKVEFLVSFYNNEISEKSEIFDDQFSVERPDGSNFTLKIRSTKLEDSAMYFCASRAAPVPGISPLHFGNGTRLTVT.